A selection of T cell receptor beta chains follows, all from one sample in a study of cytomegalovirus exposure and HLA in healthy donors. Profiled with immunoSEQ multiplex PCR; TCRdb holds only in-frame clones, not every one. The sample includes roughly 84,000 clones, roughly 93% of them seen just once. Material: PBMCs. The receptors were sampled from a man aged 30-40 years in good health and CMV-seronegative. CDR3s include the opening cysteine and the closing phenylalanine or tryptophan. D genes are given only for firm matches. Part of the rows lack a size; the others show once, few, many or a class for expanded clones.

v_gene	len	d_gene	j_gene	abundance	CDR3aa	CDR3nt
TRBV20-1	10	.	TRBJ1-6	.	CSAVSSPLHF	TGCAGTGCTGTTAGTTCACCCCTCCACTTT
TRBV6-5	15	TRBD1	TRBJ1-2	.	CASRSTGGINYGYTF	TGTGCCAGCAGATCCACAGGGGGGATTAACTATGGCTACACCTTC
TRBV5-1	16	TRBD1	TRBJ1-2	.	CASSLVGDSPSYGYTF	TGCGCCAGCAGCTTGGTTGGGGACAGCCCCTCTTATGGCTACACCTTC
TRBV27	13	TRBD1	TRBJ2-7	.	CASGKQGIYEQYF	TGTGCCAGCGGGAAACAGGGGATCTACGAGCAGTACTTC
TRBV9	15	TRBD1	TRBJ1-1	.	CASSVETGGAGEAFF	TGTGCCAGCAGCGTAGAAACAGGGGGAGCTGGGGAGGCTTTCTTT
TRBV19	12	.	TRBJ2-1	.	CASSIVYHEQFF	TGTGCCAGTAGTATTGTTTATCATGAGCAGTTCTTC
TRBV9	17	TRBD2	TRBJ2-1	once	CASSGLAGNLGSHEQFF	TGTGCCAGCAGCGGACTAGCGGGAAATTTGGGGTCTCATGAGCAGTTCTTC
TRBV6-5	12	.	TRBJ1-6	.	CASSYSRFPLHF	TGTGCCAGCAGTTACTCGAGGTTCCCCCTCCACTTT
TRBV7-2	12	.	TRBJ1-6	.	CASSPGNSPLHF	TGTGCCAGCAGCCCGGGGAATTCACCCCTCCACTTT
TRBV4-2	16	.	TRBJ2-1	.	CASSQVQDSSYNEQFF	TGTGCCAGCAGCCAAGTCCAGGACAGCTCCTACAATGAGCAGTTCTTC
TRBV7-8	13	TRBD1	TRBJ2-5	.	CASRGQLKETQYF	TGTGCCAGCAGGGGACAGCTAAAAGAGACCCAGTACTTC
TRBV6-1	14	.	TRBJ2-7	.	CASSEVTFGYEQYF	TGTGCCAGCAGTGAAGTTACGTTCGGGTACGAGCAGTACTTC
TRBV27	13	.	TRBJ1-2	.	CASSSGRNYGYTF	TGTGCCAGCAGTTCCGGGAGAAACTATGGCTACACCTTC
TRBV4-1	15	.	TRBJ2-7	.	CASSQTPAGGYEQYF	TGCGCCAGCAGCCAAACCCCGGCAGGAGGGTACGAGCAGTACTTC
TRBV19	14	TRBD2	TRBJ2-3	.	CAVGGGGATDTQYF	TGTGCCGTTGGTGGGGGGGGAGCCACAGATACGCAGTATTTT